The 26 T cell receptor beta chains below come from one sample, sequenced in a study of shared clonotypes between healthy human individuals. Naive CD8 populations comprised CD45RO-negative cells positively selected for CCR7, excluding terminally differentiated effector memory CD45RA+ cells. Repertoires were generated with immunoSEQ multiplex PCR, while TCRdb's copy carries only in-frame clones and drops some. The sample has about 650,000 clones; less than 97% are singletons. Sequenced input: naive CD8+ T cells sorted from blood. These receptors were taken from a woman aged 30 to 39 in good health.

This clone has more than one count but fewer than ten. The rearrangement links TRBV28 to TRBJ2-1, with 10 bases matching TRBD2. Per the germline V gene, CDR1 is MDHEN and CDR2 is SYDVKM. V gave up 4 bases and J gave up 6 bases; unmatched junction bases: 6. There are 15 residues in the CDR3. CDR3 sequence reads: CASSYSSGSLNEQFF. The CDR3 DNA sequence: TGTGCCAGCAGTTATTCTAGCGGGAGCCTCAATGAGCAGTTCTTC.

The chain employs TRBV4-2 and TRBJ2-7; 7 positions match TRBD1. CDR1 is LGHNA and CDR2 is YNFKEQ in the germline V gene. The CDR3 sequence is 13 residues long. J gave up 2 bases and V 4 bases, and 2 bases lay outside the gene matches. The CDR3 spells CASSRGQTYEQYF. CDR3 sequence (DNA): TGTGCCAGCAGCCGGGGACAGACCTACGAGCAGTACTTC.

This clone was seen only a few times. The CDR3 spells CASSPEDRGEAFF. CDR3 in DNA: TGTGCCAGCAGCCCAGAAGACAGGGGTGAAGCTTTCTTT. This sequence joins TRBV13 and TRBJ1-1, with 8 bases matching TRBD1. The CDR3 is made up of 13 amino acids. Looked up from germline, CDR1 is PRHDT and CDR2 is FYEKMQ (reference sequence). Losses at the gene ends were 5 bases for V and 7 bases for J; bases not matched to a gene: 6.

The gene calls are TRBV7-9 and TRBJ2-2; 8 positions match TRBD2. The junction had 7 bases not matched to a gene; V was cut back by 6 bases and J by 1 base. The germline CDR1 and CDR2 sequences are SEHNR and FQNEAQ (reference sequence). The length of the CDR3 is 16 residues. CDR3 sequence (DNA): TGTGCCAGCAGACATTTGAGCGGGAGGAACACCGGGGAGCTGTTTTTT. This sequence encodes CASRHLSGRNTGELFF.

The chain employs TRBV7-9 and TRBJ2-7; D is undetermined. Germline CDR1 is SEHNR and CDR2 is FQNEAQ (reference sequence). Trimming pared 5 bases from V and 4 bases from J, leaving 15 bases between. The CDR3 is 14 amino acids. The CDR3 loop is CASSNVVGPYEQYF. CDR3 bases: TGTGCCAGCAGCAACGTGGTGGGCCCGTACGAGCAGTACTTC.

V is TRBV5-6 and J is TRBJ1-5; no definite D call. This CDR3 has 15 residues. In germline, CDR1 is SGHDT, CDR2 YYEEEE. V lost 1 base and J lost 3, with 11 bases in between. The CDR3 region is CASSLYRSFNQPQHF. DNA for the CDR3: TGTGCCAGCAGCTTGTACCGGTCCTTCAATCAGCCCCAGCATTTT.

This sequence joins TRBV21-1 and TRBJ2-5; the table's D call TRBD2 went unverified against the DNA. TRBV21-1 is a documented pseudogene. This CDR3 has 15 residues. CDR3 bases: TGTGCCAGCAGCAAAGGGTCCGGGGGGCGGGAGACCCAGTACTTC. Translating gives CASSKGSGGRETQYF.

A single count supports this clone. The chain employs TRBV13 and TRBJ2-7; D may be TRBD2 (5 bases). CDR1 and CDR2 from the germline V gene are PRHDT and FYEKMQ (reference sequence). CDR3 length: 14 residues. Trimming took 5 bases from V and 7 from J, leaving 18 bases between them. The CDR3 nucleotides read TGTGCCAGCAGCGAACGACTATCCCGCTTAGAGCAGTACTTC. Residues: CASSERLSRLEQYF.

This clone was counted a few times. CDR3 nucleotides: TGTGCCAGCAGTCCCTCCGGGACAGAAGCTTTCTTT. It codes for CASSPSGTEAFF. The rearrangement links TRBV28 to TRBJ1-1; D may be TRBD1 (6 bases). The length of the CDR3 is 12 residues. Germline lookup yields CDR1 MDHEN and CDR2 SYDVKM. The ends were cut back, 5 bases at V and 8 bases at J, with 12 bases in the middle. Using reference TRBV28 and TRBJ1-1 for the parts outside the CDR3, the full variable domain is DVKVTQSSRYLVKRTGEKVFLECVQDMDHENMFWYRQDPGLGLRLIYFSYDVKMKEKGDIPEGYSVSREKKERFSLILESASTNQTSMYLCASSPSGTEAFFGQGTRLTVV.

The V call is TRBV7-9, the J call TRBJ2-7, with TRBD1 identical over 10 bases. The CDR3 has 16 amino acids. The J segment lost 4 bases and the V segment lost 5 bases, leaving 11 bases of the junction unmatched. The germline CDR1 and CDR2 sequences are SEHNR and FQNEAQ (reference sequence). DNA for the CDR3: TGTGCCAGCAGCACCCCGTCGGGACAGGGGACGTACGAGCAGTACTTC. Translation: CASSTPSGQGTYEQYF.

The chain recombines TRBV10-1 with TRBJ2-3, with TRBD1 as a possible D gene (5 bases). CDR1 WNHNN and CDR2 SYGVQD come from the germline V gene (reference sequence). The CDR3 has 16 residues. The ends were cut back, 0 bases at V and 4 bases at J, with 14 bases in the middle. CDR3 region: CASSESEGVFPDTQYF. CDR3 sequence (DNA): TGCGCCAGCAGTGAGTCGGAAGGGGTATTCCCAGATACGCAGTATTTT.

This clone was recorded once. The chain couples TRBV7-8 to TRBJ2-7; TRBD2 matches 11 bases. V lost 4 bases and J lost 13; bases outside the gene matches: 9. Per the germline V gene, CDR1 is SGHVS and CDR2 is FQNEAQ. The CDR3 loop spans 13 amino acids. Written as DNA, the CDR3 is TGTGCCAGCAGCTATGGGACTAGCGGAGCCCCTTACTTC. Translated: CASSYGTSGAPYF.

In nucleotides, the CDR3 is TGTGCCAGCAGTTGGAGGCTAAATGAGCAGTTCTTC. Translating gives CASSWRLNEQFF. V is TRBV6-6 and J is TRBJ2-1, with a tentative D call TRBD2 (5 bases). The CDR3 contains 12 residues. Trimming removed 4 bases from V and 7 bases from J, with 8 bases in between. CDR1 MNHNY and CDR2 SVGAGI come from the germline V gene (reference sequence).

DNA of the CDR3: TGCGCCAGCAGCCAAGGGACCACGCGAAGTTTCAACACCTTC. It is translated as CASSQGTTRSFNTF. V and J are TRBV5-1 and TRBJ1-2; D may be TRBD1 (5 bases). In germline, CDR1 is SGHRS, CDR2 YFSETQ. CDR3 length: 14 residues. Between the trimmed V and J ends, which lost 4 bases and 12 bases, there was a span of 22 bases.

This rearrangement joins TRBV6-1 to TRBJ2-7, with a possible D match to TRBD2 (5 bases). V shed 8 bases and J shed 0 bases, with 8 bases lying between them. CDR1 MNHNS and CDR2 SASEGT come from the germline V gene. This CDR3 has 12 amino acids. The CDR3 DNA reads TGTGCCAGCGAGGACTTCTCCTACGAGCAGTACTTC. Its protein is CASEDFSYEQYF.

The count of this clone is one. The chain carries TRBV19 and TRBJ2-1; tentatively, D is TRBD2 (5 bases). Trimming removed 3 bases from V and 5 bases from J, with 23 bases in between. This CDR3 region has 18 residues. Germline assignment: CDR1 LNHDA and CDR2 SQIVND (reference sequence). The CDR3 protein is CASSMGYRAPGKHNEQFF. In DNA form, the CDR3 reads TGTGCCAGTAGTATGGGATACCGGGCCCCCGGGAAACACAATGAGCAGTTCTTC.

The chain employs TRBV7-3 and TRBJ2-3, with D maybe TRBD2 (6 bases). This CDR3 comprises 15 residues. Per the germline V gene, CDR1 is SGHTA and CDR2 is FQGTGA. The germline V and J ends were trimmed by 5 bases and 0 bases, with 12 bases remaining between them. The CDR3 nucleotides are TGTGCCAGCAGCCCAAGTAGCGGTAGCACAGATACGCAGTATTTT. Translated, it gives CASSPSSGSTDTQYF.

The J gene is TRBJ2-1, the V gene TRBV9; no clear D. V shed 3 bases and J shed 9 bases, with 7 bases lying between them. CDR3 length equals 11 residues. Germline loops: CDR1 SGDLS, CDR2 YYNGEE. CDR3 sequence: CASSGVGEQFF. The CDR3 DNA reads TGTGCCAGCAGCGGCGTGGGTGAGCAGTTCTTC.

J is TRBJ2-3 and V is TRBV5-4; D is uncertain. The V end was cut by 0 bases, the J end by 2 bases, with 7 bases between. Germline V gene data show CDR1 as SGHNT and CDR2 as YYREEE (reference sequence). This CDR3 spans 14 amino acids. CDR3 sequence reads: CASSLDRYTDTQYF. For the CDR3, the DNA is TGTGCCAGCAGCTTGGATAGGTACACAGATACGCAGTATTTT.

Written as DNA, the CDR3 is TGCGCCAGCAGCCACCAAGCGGGAGGGCCGGGTGAGCAGTTCTTC. Encoded protein: CASSHQAGGPGEQFF. The chain joins TRBV4-1 to TRBJ2-1; 10 bases are shared with TRBD2. The germline CDR1 and CDR2 sequences are MGHRA and YSYEKL. The trim removed 3 bases at V and 9 bases at J, leaving 8 bases unmatched. This CDR3 contains 15 residues.

The chain employs TRBV5-5 and TRBJ2-1; D not certain. CDR3 size: 15 residues. V lost 0 bases, J lost 7 bases, and 14 bases lay in between. Germline V gene sequence: CDR1 SGHKS, CDR2 YYEKEE (reference sequence). The CDR3 bases are TGTGCCAGCAGCTTGGAGTTCCCATCCTGGAATGAGCAGTTCTTC. Translating it yields CASSLEFPSWNEQFF. Full variable domain (outside the CDR3, taken from reference TRBV5-5 and TRBJ2-1): DAGVTQSPTHLIKTRGQQVTLRCSPISGHKSVSWYQQVLGQGPQFIFQYYEKEERGRGNFPDRFSARQFPNYSSELNVNALLLGDSALYLCASSLEFPSWNEQFFGPGTRLTVL.

The chain joins TRBV7-7 to TRBJ1-2; no clear D gene. CDR1 is SSHAT, CDR2 FNYEAQ, per germline (reference sequence). The CDR3 runs 15 residues. The germline V and J ends were trimmed by 5 bases and 0 bases, with 13 bases remaining between them. The CDR3 region has the DNA TGTGCCAGCAGCCTCTTAGCCGGCTCTAACTATGGCTACACCTTC. Protein: CASSLLAGSNYGYTF.

CDR3 DNA: TGTGCCAGCAGCTCCTGGACTAGCGGGACGTACAATGAGCAGTTCTTC. Its translation is CASSSWTSGTYNEQFF. The chain uses TRBV5-8 and TRBJ2-1, with 12 bases lining up with TRBD2. CDR1 is SGHTS and CDR2 is YDEGEE in the germline V gene. Losses at the gene ends were 3 bases for V and 4 bases for J; bases not matched to a gene: 5. CDR3 length equals 16 residues.

This rearrangement joins TRBV27 to TRBJ1-5, with no clear D. V lost 5 bases and J lost 5, with 13 bases in between. The CDR3 extends over 14 amino acids. In germline, CDR1 is MNHEY, CDR2 SMNVEV (reference sequence). The CDR3 nucleotides are TGTGCCAGCAGTCAAGACCGCGGTTATCAGCCCCAGCATTTT. Translating gives CASSQDRGYQPQHF.

The CDR3 sequence: CSATGEAFF. CDR3 nucleotide sequence: TGCAGTGCCACGGGTGAAGCTTTCTTT. The chain couples TRBV20-1 to TRBJ1-1; D uncertain. The CDR3 has 9 residues. Germline V gene lookup returns CDR1 DFQATT and CDR2 SNEGSKA (reference sequence). Trimming shortened V by 6 bases and J by 7 bases, and 6 bases separated the two germline ends.

In its sample, this clone was seen once. The V call is TRBV4-1, the J call TRBJ1-3, with D unresolved. Germline CDR1 reads MGHRA; CDR2 reads YSYEKL. This CDR3 is built from 15 residues. V lost 1 base to trimming and J lost 0 bases, with 7 bases between them. The CDR3 sequence: CASSQGPNSGNTIYF. The CDR3 DNA is TGCGCCAGCAGCCAAGGACCCAACTCTGGAAACACCATATATTTT.